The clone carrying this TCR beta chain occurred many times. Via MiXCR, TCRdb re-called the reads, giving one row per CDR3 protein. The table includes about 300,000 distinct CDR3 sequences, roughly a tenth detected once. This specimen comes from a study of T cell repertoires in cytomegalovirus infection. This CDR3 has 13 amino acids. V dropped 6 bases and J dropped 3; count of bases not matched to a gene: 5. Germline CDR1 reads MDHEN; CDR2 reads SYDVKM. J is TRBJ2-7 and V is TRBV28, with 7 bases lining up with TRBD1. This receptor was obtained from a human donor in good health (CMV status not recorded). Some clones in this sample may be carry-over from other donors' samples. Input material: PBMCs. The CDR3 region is CASRRQGDYEQYV. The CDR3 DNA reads TGTGCCAGCAGGAGACAGGGCGACTACGAGCAGTACGTC.